Each of the 30 T cell receptor beta chains below was sequenced from the same sample in a study of blood T cell repertoires in COVID-19. The method was immunoSEQ multiplex PCR; TCRdb's version includes in-frame clones alone and lacks a portion of them. The sample consists of 110,000 to 150,000 clones, approximately 78% of them appearing once. Sequenced material: PBMCs or T cells enriched from blood (not recorded which). All receptors come from a woman in her forties or fifties who had recovered from COVID-19.

V gene TRBV5-1 combines with J gene TRBJ1-1; D is unresolved. Germline lookup yields CDR1 SGHRS and CDR2 YFSETQ. The V end lost 3 bases, the J end lost 1 base, and 10 bases lay between the germline ends. The CDR3 totals 14 residues. CDR3 loop: CASSSYQENTEAFF. The DNA for the CDR3 is TGCGCCAGCAGCTCGTATCAGGAGAACACTGAAGCTTTCTTT.

The rearrangement uses TRBV28 and TRBJ2-5; TRBD2 agrees at 13 bases. J lost 7 bases, V lost 5 bases, and 10 bases had no gene match. The CDR3 has 16 amino acids. CDR1 and CDR2 from the germline V gene are MDHEN and SYDVKM. The DNA for the CDR3 is TGTGCCAGCAGTACTCGGACTAGCGGGGGCATGGGGACCCAGTACTTC. This translates into CASSTRTSGGMGTQYF.

This clone has just one count. The chain links TRBV7-3 to TRBJ2-1; 9 positions match TRBD2. CDR1 SGHTA and CDR2 FQGTGA come from the germline V gene. This CDR3 is 15 amino acids long. V lost 5 bases to trimming and J lost 10 bases; unmatched junction nucleotides: 12. CDR3 bases: TGTGCCAGCAGCCTCGGGACTAGCCGAGGGGCGGAGCAGTTCTTC. It is translated as CASSLGTSRGAEQFF. Filled out from reference TRBV7-3 and TRBJ2-1, the complete variable domain reads GAGVSQTPSNKVTEKGKYVELRCDPISGHTALYWYRQSLGQGPEFLIYFQGTGAADDSGLPNDRFFAVRPEGSVSTLKIQRTERGDSAVYLCASSLGTSRGAEQFFGPGTRLTVL.

Only a few counts were recorded for this clone. The V gene is TRBV15, the J gene TRBJ1-2; D gene ambiguous. Germline CDR1 is LNHNV and CDR2 is YYDKDF (reference sequence). This CDR3 has 18 amino acids. The germline V and J ends were trimmed by 1 base and 4 bases, with 22 bases remaining between them. The CDR3 sequence: CATSRASSGSIVSYGYTF. Here the CDR3 DNA reads TGTGCCACCAGCAGAGCCTCATCGGGGAGTATCGTTAGCTATGGCTACACCTTC.

This chain joins TRBV2 and TRBJ1-6; D gene ambiguous. Deletions cut 5 bases from V and 7 bases from J, with 12 bases between. Germline CDR1 reads SNHLY; CDR2 reads FYNNEI. There are 14 residues in the CDR3. The CDR3 loop is CASSPDQSNSPLHF. CDR3 bases: TGTGCCAGCAGTCCAGATCAGTCAAATTCACCCCTCCACTTT.

The chain is built from TRBV29-1 and TRBJ2-5; D might be TRBD1 (5 bases). V was trimmed by 7 bases and J by 2 bases, leaving 17 bases between them. The CDR3 totals 14 residues. The germline gives CDR1 SQVTM, CDR2 ANQGSEA. In DNA form, the CDR3 reads TGCAGCGCCCGATTCAGACAGAAACAAGAGACCCAGTACTTC. This codes for CSARFRQKQETQYF.

The chain couples TRBV19 to TRBJ1-5; the D gene is possibly TRBD1 (6 bases). Germline CDR1 and CDR2: LNHDA and SQIVND (reference sequence). Trimming pared 5 bases from V and 4 bases from J, leaving 15 bases between. This CDR3 spans 15 amino acids. CDR3 in DNA: TGTGCCAGTAGTGCTCGACAGGTCGGTAATCAGCCCCAGCATTTT. Protein sequence: CASSARQVGNQPQHF. The full variable domain, in which reference TRBV19 and TRBJ1-5 provide the parts outside the CDR3, is DGGITQSPKYLFRKEGQNVTLSCEQNLNHDAMYWYRQDPGQGLRLIYYSQIVNDFQKGDIAEGYSVSREKKESFPLTVTSAQKNPTAFYLCASSARQVGNQPQHFGDGTRLSIL.

This clone was picked up one time. V is TRBV21-1 and J is TRBJ1-3; TRBD1, the table's D call, lacks a check against the DNA. TRBV21-1 constitutes a pseudogene. The CDR3 has 19 amino acids. The chain's CDR3 is CASSKAVDRARLSGNTIYF. The CDR3 nucleotides are TGTGCCAGCAGCAAAGCCGTGGACAGGGCGAGACTCTCTGGAAACACCATATATTTT.

This rearrangement joins TRBV10-3 to TRBJ2-7; the match to TRBD1 covers 9 bases. The CDR3 is made up of 14 amino acids. Germline V lookup: CDR1 ENHRY, CDR2 SYGVKD. The V segment lost 4 bases and the J segment 3 bases; nucleotides outside the gene matches: 4. The CDR3 DNA is TGTGCCATCAGTGCGGGACAGGGAAACTACGAGCAGTACTTC. Its translation is CAISAGQGNYEQYF.

This clone turned up a few times. V gene TRBV21-1 combines with J gene TRBJ1-6; the table's D gene call, TRBD1, was not cross checked with the DNA. TRBV21-1 is marked as a pseudogene. The CDR3 has 17 amino acids. Here the CDR3 reads CASSKVNPRDRNSPLHF. DNA for the CDR3: TGTGCCAGCAGCAAAGTTAACCCCCGGGACAGGAATTCACCCCTCCACTTT.

This clone is labeled medium-sized. V gene TRBV7-9 combines with J gene TRBJ1-6; D might be TRBD1 (6 bases). Germline lookup yields CDR1 SEHNR and CDR2 FQNEAQ (reference sequence). This CDR3 spans 13 amino acids. V was shortened by 5 bases and J by 13 bases, with 15 bases between the two germline ends. The CDR3 here is CASSAGGHHPLHF. CDR3 DNA: TGTGCCAGCAGCGCGGGGGGGCATCATCCCCTCCACTTT.

The rearrangement uses TRBV12-2 and TRBJ1-6. TRBV12-2 is tagged as a pseudogene. The CDR3 sequence is 15 residues long. The CDR3 bases are TGTGCAAGTCGCTTAGCTTATCCCGACTGTTCACCCCTCCACTTT. It yields the protein CASRLAYPDCSPLHF.

This clone is a singleton in its sample. The V and J genes are TRBV7-9 and TRBJ1-3; D uncertain. CDR3 length: 14 amino acids. Germline loops: CDR1 SEHNR, CDR2 FQNEAQ (reference sequence). V was clipped by 4 bases and J by 7 bases, with 14 bases between them. The CDR3 here is CASSSGMPLNTIYF. The CDR3 DNA is TGTGCCAGCAGCTCCGGTATGCCCTTGAACACCATATATTTT.

This sequence joins TRBV7-9 and TRBJ2-6; 9 bases map to TRBD1. This CDR3 is built from 17 residues. From germline, CDR1 is SEHNR and CDR2 FQNEAQ (reference sequence). The junction had 4 bases not matched to a gene; V was cut back by 3 bases and J by 1 base. CDR3 in amino acids: CASSFPGQGSGANVLTF. CDR3 nucleotide sequence: TGTGCCAGCAGCTTTCCGGGACAGGGTTCTGGGGCCAACGTCCTGACTTTC.

The V call is TRBV12-3 or TRBV12-4, the J call TRBJ1-3, with D hard to call. This CDR3 comprises 13 residues. V lost 7 bases, J lost 4 bases, and 11 bases lay in between. CDR3 sequence: CASTRGGGNTIYF. The CDR3 DNA reads TGTGCCAGCACCCGGGGAGGAGGAAACACCATATATTTT.

The chain couples TRBV2 to TRBJ2-1, with 7 bases identical to TRBD1. The V segment lost 6 bases and the J segment 0 bases; nucleotides outside the gene matches: 8. CDR1 is SNHLY and CDR2 is FYNNEI in the germline V gene. CDR3 length: 16 amino acids. In nucleotides, the CDR3 is TGTGCCAGCAGGGGACCGGGACAGTCCTCCTACAATGAGCAGTTCTTC. Amino acid sequence: CASRGPGQSSYNEQFF. The whole variable domain, filled in from reference TRBV2 and TRBJ2-1, reads EPEVTQTPSHQVTQMGQEVILRCVPISNHLYFYWYRQILGQKVEFLVSFYNNEISEKSEIFDDQFSVERPDGSNFTLKIRSTKLEDSAMYFCASRGPGQSSYNEQFFGPGTRLTVL.

The chain uses TRBV11-2 and TRBJ2-3; 9 positions match TRBD2. CDR1 and CDR2 from the germline V gene are SGHAT and FQNNGV. V was pared by 5 bases and J by 0 bases, with 12 bases of the junction left unmatched. The CDR3 has 18 residues. The CDR3 nucleotides are TGTGCCAGCAGCCTCCCTGAGTCGGCGGGGGGGAGCACAGATACGCAGTATTTT. It encodes CASSLPESAGGSTDTQYF.

The CDR3 DNA follows: TGTGCCAGTAGTACGAAGGGACTAGTTTTCCCCAATGAGCAGTTCTTC. Protein sequence: CASSTKGLVFPNEQFF. The gene calls are TRBV19 and TRBJ2-1; 8 bases match TRBD2. From germline, CDR1 is LNHDA and CDR2 SQIVND (reference sequence). CDR3 size: 16 residues. The ends lost 4 bases at V and 6 bases at J; junction bases unmatched: 11.

This rearrangement joins TRBV11-2 to TRBJ2-7; D may be TRBD1 (7 bases). This CDR3 is 14 amino acids long. Trimming stripped 4 bases from V and 0 bases from J, with 10 bases between. The germline CDR1 and CDR2 sequences are SGHAT and FQNNGV. The CDR3 is CASSWGDSSYEQYV. Written as DNA, the CDR3 is TGTGCCAGCAGCTGGGGGGACAGCTCCTACGAGCAGTACGTC.

The chain uses TRBV5-1 and TRBJ1-3, with 9 bases fitting TRBD1. Trimming took 4 bases from V and 2 from J; bases not matched to a gene: 4. CDR1 is SGHRS and CDR2 is YFSETQ in the germline V gene. The CDR3 extends over 15 amino acids. The CDR3 loop is CASSPQGAPGNTIYF. Written as DNA, the CDR3 is TGCGCCAGCAGCCCACAGGGGGCGCCTGGAAACACCATATATTTT.

The chain recombines TRBV19 with TRBJ2-1, with a possible D match to TRBD1 (6 bases). The germline V gene encodes CDR1 LNHDA and CDR2 SQIVND (reference sequence). The CDR3 has 15 amino acids. Trimming took 5 bases from V and 2 from J, leaving 13 bases between them. The CDR3 DNA is TGTGCCAGTAGTCCTGGCAGGGGCACCTACAATGAGCAGTTCTTC. Translated, it gives CASSPGRGTYNEQFF.

The chain links TRBV7-9 to TRBJ2-1, with 11 positions matching TRBD1. The germline V gene has CDR1 SEHNR and CDR2 FQNEAQ (reference sequence). V shed 11 bases and J 2 bases; nucleotides not matched to a gene: 2. The CDR3 sequence is 13 residues long. The CDR3 loop is CASGQGAYNEQFF. The DNA of the CDR3 is TGTGCCTCGGGACAGGGGGCCTACAATGAGCAGTTCTTC.

The V and J genes are TRBV10-3 and TRBJ2-7; 7 positions match TRBD1. The germline gives CDR1 ENHRY, CDR2 SYGVKD. This CDR3 is built from 14 residues. V dropped 7 bases and J dropped 2; count of bases not matched to a gene: 8. The CDR3 spells CAIMTGQPTYEQYF. In nucleotides, the CDR3 is TGTGCCATCATGACAGGGCAACCCACCTACGAGCAGTACTTC.

The genes are TRBV11-2 and TRBJ2-2, with 10 bases aligning to TRBD1. Trimming at V came to 5 bases and at J to 0 bases, leaving 3 bases not matched to a gene. CDR3 length equals 16 residues. The germline gives CDR1 SGHAT, CDR2 FQNNGV. The CDR3: CASSPTGGSNTGELFF. As DNA, the CDR3 is TGTGCCAGCAGCCCGACAGGGGGCTCGAACACCGGGGAGCTGTTTTTT.

The chain links TRBV14 to TRBJ1-1; the D gene is possibly TRBD1 (5 bases). This CDR3 has 14 amino acids. Germline V gene data show CDR1 as SGHDN and CDR2 as FVKESK. The germline V and J ends were trimmed by 1 base and 4 bases, with 10 bases remaining between them. CDR3 sequence reads: CASSQAGGPTEAFF. The CDR3 DNA reads TGTGCCAGCAGCCAAGCGGGGGGTCCCACTGAAGCTTTCTTT. Together with reference TRBV14 and TRBJ1-1, the CDR3 gives the full variable domain: EAGVTQFPSHSVIEKGQTVTLRCDPISGHDNLYWYRRVMGKEIKFLLHFVKESKQDESGMPNNRFLAERTGGTYSTLKVQPAELEDSGVYFCASSQAGGPTEAFFGQGTRLTVV.

The V gene is TRBV5-1, the J gene TRBJ1-3, with 8 bases aligning to TRBD1. Germline V gene sequence: CDR1 SGHRS, CDR2 YFSETQ. Losses at the gene ends were 3 bases for V and 2 bases for J; bases not matched to a gene: 1. This CDR3 is built from 14 residues. The CDR3 DNA reads TGCGCCAGCAGCTCACAGGGGGCTGGAAACACCATATATTTT. Amino acids: CASSSQGAGNTIYF.

The chain links TRBV11-1 to TRBJ1-4, with D possibly matching TRBD1 (5 bases). CDR3 length: 12 amino acids. Germline V gives CDR1 SGHAT, CDR2 FQDESV (reference sequence). V lost 5 bases and J 8 bases, leaving 9 bases between the germline ends. Written as DNA, the CDR3 is TGTGCCAGCAGCCCCCGGACAGAAAAACTGTTTTTT. Translation: CASSPRTEKLFF.

This clone was counted a single time. This chain joins TRBV7-3 and TRBJ2-1; 7 bases match TRBD2. The CDR3 runs 16 residues. Per the germline V gene, CDR1 is SGHTA and CDR2 is FQGTGA. Trimming at V came to 1 base and at J to 1 base, leaving 4 bases not matched to a gene. The CDR3 spells CASSLNGEGSYNEQFF. For the CDR3, the DNA is TGTGCCAGCAGCTTAAACGGGGAGGGGTCCTACAATGAGCAGTTCTTC.

This rearrangement joins TRBV3-1 (or the pseudogene TRBV3-2) to TRBJ2-7, with TRBD2 as a possible D gene (6 bases). Looked up from germline, CDR1 is LGHDT and CDR2 is YNNKEL (reference sequence). V was shortened by 0 bases and J by 2 bases, with 11 bases between the two germline ends. The CDR3 extends over 15 amino acids. In DNA form, the CDR3 reads TGTGCCAGCAGCCAAGAACGGGGCGGGGCCTACGAGCAGTACTTC. Translated: CASSQERGGAYEQYF.

J is TRBJ1-3 and V is TRBV7-2; D not certain. The CDR3 is 13 residues long. Germline CDR1 and CDR2: SGHTA and FQGNSA. V gave up 2 bases and J gave up 7 bases, with 9 bases separating them. CDR3 sequence (DNA): TGTGCCAGCAGCTTAAATCCCCCGAACACCATATATTTT. Its protein is CASSLNPPNTIYF.